These 18 T cell receptor beta chains share one sample of origin, sequenced in a study of blood T cell repertoires in COVID-19. The repertoire was sequenced with immunoSEQ multiplex PCR; TCRdb's copy has only in-frame clones and lacks some. The profile covers around 51,000 clones, with about nine tenths appearing a single time and approximately 4.9% taken by the ten largest. Sequencing was performed on peripheral blood. These receptors all come from a man aged 65 to 79 with acute or convalescent COVID-19.

The chain combines TRBV7-3 with TRBJ2-5, with 7 nucleotides matching TRBD2. The CDR3 consists of 16 residues. The ends lost 0 bases at V and 0 bases at J; junction bases unmatched: 4. Germline-derived CDR1 and CDR2 are SGHTA and FQGTGA. The CDR3 reads CASSLTGLVHQETQYF. Here the CDR3 DNA reads TGTGCCAGCAGCTTAACCGGACTAGTTCACCAAGAGACCCAGTACTTC.

V usage is TRBV2 and J usage is TRBJ1-1; D remains ambiguous. V was clipped by 2 bases and J by 4 bases, with 17 bases between them. Germline V lookup: CDR1 SNHLY, CDR2 FYNNEI. The CDR3 has 16 amino acids. CDR3 sequence reads: CASSEWGFTEGTEAFF. The CDR3 DNA sequence: TGTGCCAGCAGTGAATGGGGTTTCACGGAGGGCACTGAAGCTTTCTTT.

Judged by abundance, this clone is medium-sized. The chain's CDR3 is CASTWAGGLYNEQFF. The CDR3 DNA reads as TGTGCCAGTACTTGGGCGGGGGGGCTATACAATGAGCAGTTCTTC. The gene calls are TRBV19 and TRBJ2-1, with 9 bases lining up with TRBD2. Trimming at V came to 7 bases and at J to 4 bases, leaving 8 bases not matched to a gene. The CDR3 runs to 15 residues. Germline assignment: CDR1 LNHDA and CDR2 SQIVND (reference sequence).

This clone was counted once. The chain has TRBV29-1 and TRBJ1-2; 8 positions agree with TRBD1. V lost 5 bases, J lost 3 bases, and 5 bases stayed unmatched. Looked up from germline, CDR1 is SQVTM and CDR2 is ANQGSEA. The CDR3 is 13 residues long. CDR3 sequence reads: CSVFRGPYYGYTF. For the CDR3, the DNA is TGCAGCGTTTTCAGGGGGCCGTACTATGGCTACACCTTC.

The chain has TRBV18 and TRBJ1-6, with 10 bases lining up with TRBD1. V was pared by 2 bases and J by 7 bases, with 8 bases of the junction left unmatched. This CDR3 is built from 17 residues. Germline CDR1 KGHSH, CDR2 LQKENI. CDR3 residues: CASSPSTGTGANSPLHF. CDR3 nucleotides: TGTGCCAGCTCACCATCTACCGGGACAGGGGCCAATTCACCCCTCCACTTT.

CDR3 bases: TGTGCCAGCAGTTACTCGAGAGGAACCACTAACGGCTACACCTTC. This encodes CASSYSRGTTNGYTF. The chain couples TRBV6-5 to TRBJ1-2; D remains ambiguous. The germline V and J ends were trimmed by 0 bases and 8 bases, with 16 bases remaining between them. Germline V CDR1 and CDR2: MNHEY, SVGAGI. The CDR3 sequence is 15 residues long.

Here the CDR3 DNA reads TGTGCCAGCTCCCATCAGCGCCTGGACAGGGGGCGTGTGCACACTGAAGCTTTCTTT. Amino acids: CASSHQRLDRGRVHTEAFF. This rearrangement joins TRBV18 to TRBJ1-1; TRBD1 matches 11 bases. The CDR3 loop spans 19 amino acids. J gave up 3 bases and V 6 bases, and 18 bases lay outside the gene matches. CDR1 is KGHSH, CDR2 LQKENI, per germline.

This clone came up once. The chain has TRBV15 and TRBJ1-5; D unresolved. CDR1 and CDR2 (germline): LNHNV, YYDKDF (reference sequence). The CDR3 length is 16 residues. Trimming cost V 1 base and J 1 base, with 11 bases left between them. CDR3 region: CATSRVGRGSNQPQHF. The CDR3 DNA follows: TGTGCCACCAGCAGAGTCGGACGGGGAAGCAATCAGCCCCAGCATTTT.

The chain links TRBV4-3 to TRBJ1-5; perhaps TRBD1 as D (6 bases). Between the trimmed V and J ends, which lost 0 bases and 6 bases, there was a span of 15 bases. The CDR3 runs to 16 residues. Germline CDR1 LGHNA, CDR2 YSLEER. The CDR3 DNA reads as TGCGCCAGCAGCCAAGACATTGCGACAGGTCCTCAGCCCCAGCATTTT. Its translation: CASSQDIATGPQPQHF.

The chain couples TRBV11-2 to TRBJ2-7; TRBD2 agrees at 10 bases. V was pared by 0 bases and J by 1 base, with 3 bases of the junction left unmatched. CDR3 length: 16 residues. Germline loops: CDR1 SGHAT, CDR2 FQNNGV. The CDR3 spells CASSLDSGGRSYEQYF. The CDR3 coding sequence is TGTGCCAGCAGCTTAGATAGCGGGGGGCGATCCTACGAGCAGTACTTC.

V and J are TRBV18 and TRBJ1-2; a weak D match, TRBD1 (6 bases). V was trimmed by 0 bases and J by 2 bases, leaving 22 bases between them. The CDR3 runs 19 residues. Per the germline V gene, CDR1 is KGHSH and CDR2 is LQKENI. The CDR3 spells CASSPPHLGGGARNYGYTF. The CDR3 coding sequence is TGTGCCAGCTCACCACCTCATCTCGGAGGGGGGGCGCGAAACTATGGCTACACCTTC.

V and J are TRBV13 and TRBJ2-7; 15 nucleotides line up with TRBD2. The length of the CDR3 is 16 residues. Germline CDR1 and CDR2: PRHDT and FYEKMQ (reference sequence). The V and J ends lost 5 bases and 4 bases, in that order; junction bases with no gene match: 6. The CDR3 coding sequence is TGTGCCAGCAGCCCTGGACTAGCGGGGGGGCTTTACGAGCAGTACTTC. This encodes CASSPGLAGGLYEQYF.

The gene calls are TRBV6-2 or TRBV6-3 and TRBJ2-7; TRBD2 might be the D (5 bases). The CDR3 is 14 residues long. The germline CDR1 and CDR2 sequences are MNHEY and SVGEGT. V was shortened by 0 bases and J by 1 base, with 7 bases between the two germline ends. In DNA form, the CDR3 reads TGTGCCAGCAGTTACTCGAGGGAGTCCTACGAGCAGTACTTC. Translated, it gives CASSYSRESYEQYF.

This clone was recorded a few times. The chain is built from TRBV7-2 and TRBJ2-7, with 9 bases matching TRBD2. The V and J ends lost 6 bases and 2 bases, in that order; junction bases with no gene match: 8. Germline V lookup: CDR1 SGHTA, CDR2 FQGNSA. The CDR3 extends over 15 amino acids. CDR3 residues: CASSLSSGGAYEQYF. The CDR3 DNA reads TGTGCCAGCAGTCTCAGTAGCGGGGGTGCCTACGAGCAGTACTTC.

The V gene is TRBV7-9, the J gene TRBJ2-5; maybe TRBD2 (6 bases). The ends were cut back, 1 base at V and 4 bases at J, with 10 bases in the middle. CDR1 and CDR2 from the germline V gene are SEHNR and FQNEAQ (reference sequence). This CDR3 spans 14 amino acids. CDR3 bases: TGTGCCAGCAGCTTAGGTAGCGGTAGAGAGACCCAGTACTTC. As protein: CASSLGSGRETQYF. Full variable domain (missing parts from reference TRBV7-9 and TRBJ2-5): DTGVSQNPRHKITKRGQNVTFRCDPISEHNRLYWYRQTLGQGPEFLTYFQNEAQLEKSRLLSDRFSAERPKGSFSTLEIQRTEQGDSAMYLCASSLGSGRETQYFGPGTRLLVL.

The CDR3: CASTHPPGQKTLKYGYTF. In DNA, the CDR3 is TGTGCCAGCACCCACCCCCCGGGACAGAAAACACTCAAGTATGGCTACACCTTC. This chain uses TRBV7-6 with TRBJ1-2, with TRBD1 matching 7 bases. This CDR3 comprises 18 residues. After removal of 7 bases from V and 5 bases from J, the junction contained 22 bases not matched to a gene. Germline V gene sequence: CDR1 SGHVS, CDR2 FNYEAQ.

The chain carries TRBV2 and TRBJ2-5, with 9 bases identical to TRBD1. Germline trimming cut 6 bases from V and 4 bases from J; bases unmatched to any gene: 9. The CDR3 contains 15 residues. Germline V lookup: CDR1 SNHLY, CDR2 FYNNEI. The CDR3 protein is CASREGQGGRETQYF. Written as DNA, the CDR3 is TGTGCCAGCAGGGAGGGACAGGGAGGTCGAGAGACCCAGTACTTC.

CDR3 region: CASSLVGQGGNQPQHF. The CDR3, as DNA: TGTGCCAGCAGCCTTGTGGGACAGGGTGGCAATCAGCCCCAGCATTTT. The chain combines TRBV7-2 with TRBJ1-5; 9 nucleotides line up with TRBD1. Losses at the gene ends were 5 bases for V and 2 bases for J; bases not matched to a gene: 7. The CDR3 consists of 16 residues. Germline V gives CDR1 SGHTA, CDR2 FQGNSA.